These T cell receptor beta chains were read from a single sample in a study of T cells in Graves' hyperthyroidism and ophthalmopathy. Each CDR3 protein gets one entry after TCRdb re-called the multiplex PCR reads with MiXCR. The table includes hundreds of thousands of distinct CDR3 sequences, approximately 25% detected once. The sequenced sample was blood. The source is a woman aged 30 to 39 with Graves' ophthalmopathy. CDR3s include the opening cysteine and the closing phenylalanine or tryptophan. A D gene is named only where the DNA matches it firmly. Only some rows state a clone size, as once, few, many or a class for expanded clones.

J: TRBJ1-1; D: TRBD1; size: .; V: TRBV5-1; DNA: TGCGCCAGCAGCTTGGAGTCAGGGGGCGGCACTGAAGCTTTCTTT; CDR3: CASSLESGGGTEAFF
J: TRBJ2-7; D: .; size: .; V: TRBV7-3; DNA: TGTGCCAGCAGCCCCTCGGGACACTACGAGCAGTACTTC; CDR3: CASSPSGHYEQYF
J: TRBJ1-2; D: .; size: many; V: TRBV28; DNA: TGTGCCAGCAAAAAGGGGGTTGGCTATGGCTACACCTTC; CDR3: CASKKGVGYGYTF
J: TRBJ1-2; D: .; size: .; V: TRBV12-3/TRBV12-4; DNA: TGTGCCAGCAGTTCATTAACCGGGACCTATGGCTACACCTTC; CDR3: CASSSLTGTYGYTF
J: TRBJ1-2; D: TRBD1; size: few; V: TRBV6-5; DNA: TGTGCCAGCAGCTACAGGGGGCGCGATTGGAAGTATGGCTACACCTTC; CDR3: CASSYRGRDWKYGYTF
J: TRBJ1-1; D: .; size: many; V: TRBV28; DNA: TGTGCCAGCAGTTTCCGTGACAGCCCTGGAGCTTTCTTT; CDR3: CASSFRDSPGAFF
J: TRBJ1-3; D: .; size: many; V: TRBV7-2; DNA: TGTGCCAGCAGCTTAGCTACCCGGGGTGGACACACCATATATTTT; CDR3: CASSLATRGGHTIYF
J: TRBJ2-7; D: .; size: many; V: TRBV7-2; DNA: TGTGCCAGCAGCTTGTCCGGGCGCAGCTCCTACGAGCAGTACTTC; CDR3: CASSLSGRSSYEQYF
J: TRBJ2-2; D: .; size: many; V: TRBV2; DNA: TGTGCCAGCAGTGAGGTCGGAGCCGGGGAGCTGTTTTTT; CDR3: CASSEVGAGELFF
J: TRBJ1-2; D: .; size: .; V: TRBV7-2; DNA: TGTGCCAGCAGCCGCGAGGGGATCTATGGCTACACCTTC; CDR3: CASSREGIYGYTF